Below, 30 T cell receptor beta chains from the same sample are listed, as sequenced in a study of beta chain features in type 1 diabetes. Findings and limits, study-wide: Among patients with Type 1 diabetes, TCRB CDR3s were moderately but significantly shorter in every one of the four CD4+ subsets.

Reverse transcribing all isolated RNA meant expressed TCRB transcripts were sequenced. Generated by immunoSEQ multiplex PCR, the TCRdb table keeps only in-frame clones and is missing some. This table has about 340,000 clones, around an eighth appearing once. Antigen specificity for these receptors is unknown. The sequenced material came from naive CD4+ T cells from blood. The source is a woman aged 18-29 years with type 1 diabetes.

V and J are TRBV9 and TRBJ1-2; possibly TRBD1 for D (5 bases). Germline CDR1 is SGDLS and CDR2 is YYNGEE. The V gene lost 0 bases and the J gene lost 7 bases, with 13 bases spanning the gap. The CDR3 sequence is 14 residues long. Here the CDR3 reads CASSVAGVQGGYTF. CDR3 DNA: TGTGCCAGCAGCGTAGCGGGGGTACAAGGTGGCTACACCTTC.

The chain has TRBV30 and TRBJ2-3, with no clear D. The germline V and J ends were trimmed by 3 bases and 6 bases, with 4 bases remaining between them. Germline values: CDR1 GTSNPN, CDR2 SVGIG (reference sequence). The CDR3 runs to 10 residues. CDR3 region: CAWRSDTQYF. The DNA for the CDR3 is TGTGCCTGGAGGTCGGATACGCAGTATTTT.

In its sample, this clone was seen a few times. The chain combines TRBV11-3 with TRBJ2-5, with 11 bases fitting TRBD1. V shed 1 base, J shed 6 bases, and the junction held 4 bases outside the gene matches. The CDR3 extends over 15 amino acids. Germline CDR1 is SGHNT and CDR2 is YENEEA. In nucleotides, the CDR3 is TGTGCCAGCAGCTTAGGAGGACAGGGGGCGAAGACCCAGTACTTC. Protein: CASSLGGQGAKTQYF.

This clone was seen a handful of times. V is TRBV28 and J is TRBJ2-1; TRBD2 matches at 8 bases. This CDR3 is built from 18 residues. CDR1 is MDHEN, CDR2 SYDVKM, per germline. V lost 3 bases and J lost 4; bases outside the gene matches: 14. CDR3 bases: TGTGCCAGCAGTTTTGGAACAGCGGGAGAGGGGGTATACAATGAGCAGTTCTTC. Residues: CASSFGTAGEGVYNEQFF.

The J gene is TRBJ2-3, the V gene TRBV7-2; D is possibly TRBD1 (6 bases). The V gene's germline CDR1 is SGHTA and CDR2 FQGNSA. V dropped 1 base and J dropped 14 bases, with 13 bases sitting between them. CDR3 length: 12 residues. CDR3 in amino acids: CASSLGGGRVYF. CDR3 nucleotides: TGTGCCAGCAGCTTAGGAGGGGGTCGGGTGTATTTT.

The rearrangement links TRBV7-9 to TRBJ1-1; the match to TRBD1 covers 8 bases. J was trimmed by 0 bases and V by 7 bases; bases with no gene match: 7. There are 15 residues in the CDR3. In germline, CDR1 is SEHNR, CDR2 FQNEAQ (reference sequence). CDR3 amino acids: CASTPQTGVNTEAFF. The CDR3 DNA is TGTGCCAGCACCCCTCAGACAGGGGTGAACACTGAAGCTTTCTTT.

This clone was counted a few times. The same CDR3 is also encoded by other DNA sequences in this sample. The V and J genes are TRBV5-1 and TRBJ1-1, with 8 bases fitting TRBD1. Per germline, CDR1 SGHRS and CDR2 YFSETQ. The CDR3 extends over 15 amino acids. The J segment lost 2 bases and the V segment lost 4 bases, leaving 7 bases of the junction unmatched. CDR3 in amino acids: CASSPGQGGNTEAFF. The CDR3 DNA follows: TGCGCCAGCAGCCCCGGACAGGGTGGTAACACTGAAGCTTTCTTT.

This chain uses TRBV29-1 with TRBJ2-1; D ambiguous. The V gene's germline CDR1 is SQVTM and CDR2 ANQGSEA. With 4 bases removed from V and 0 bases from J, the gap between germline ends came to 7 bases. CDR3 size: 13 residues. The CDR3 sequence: CSVAIVSYNEQFF. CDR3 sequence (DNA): TGCAGCGTTGCGATAGTCTCCTACAATGAGCAGTTCTTC.

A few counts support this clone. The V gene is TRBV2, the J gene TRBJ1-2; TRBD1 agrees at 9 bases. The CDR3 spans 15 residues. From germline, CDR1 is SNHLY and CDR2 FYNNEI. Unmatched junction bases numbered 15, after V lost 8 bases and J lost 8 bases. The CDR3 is CASVRLPRDREGYTF. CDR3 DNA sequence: TGTGCCAGCGTGAGGCTTCCGAGGGACAGGGAGGGCTACACCTTC.

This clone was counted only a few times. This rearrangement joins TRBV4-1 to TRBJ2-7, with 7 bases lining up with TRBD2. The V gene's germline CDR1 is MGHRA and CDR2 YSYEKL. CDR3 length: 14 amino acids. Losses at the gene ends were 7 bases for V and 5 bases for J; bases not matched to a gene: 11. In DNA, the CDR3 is TGCGCCAGCATCTTGTGGGGCGGGAGTAACGAGCAGTACTTC. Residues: CASILWGGSNEQYF.

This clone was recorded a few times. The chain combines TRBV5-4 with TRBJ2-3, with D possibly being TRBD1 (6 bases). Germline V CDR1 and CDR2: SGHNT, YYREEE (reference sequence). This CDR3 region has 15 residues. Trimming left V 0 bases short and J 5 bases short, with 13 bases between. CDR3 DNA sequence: TGTGCCAGCAGCTTGGGGGGGCAAATGGGAGATACGCAGTATTTT. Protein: CASSLGGQMGDTQYF.

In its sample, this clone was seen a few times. The CDR3 DNA follows: TGCGCCAGCAGTCAAGAGGGAGTAGGGCCCGGAGCTTTCTTT. It yields the protein CASSQEGVGPGAFF. The V and J genes are TRBV23-1 and TRBJ1-1; D is ambiguous. TRBV23-1 is recorded as an ORF, its role being uncertain. This CDR3 has 14 residues. With 2 bases removed from V and 10 bases from J, the gap between germline ends came to 17 bases.

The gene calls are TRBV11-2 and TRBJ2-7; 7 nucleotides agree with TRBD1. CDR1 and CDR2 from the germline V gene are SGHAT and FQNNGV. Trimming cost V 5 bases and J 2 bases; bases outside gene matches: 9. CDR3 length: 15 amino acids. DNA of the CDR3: TGTGCCAGCAGCCCCCTGGGGGACAGCGCCTACGAGCAGTACTTC. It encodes CASSPLGDSAYEQYF.

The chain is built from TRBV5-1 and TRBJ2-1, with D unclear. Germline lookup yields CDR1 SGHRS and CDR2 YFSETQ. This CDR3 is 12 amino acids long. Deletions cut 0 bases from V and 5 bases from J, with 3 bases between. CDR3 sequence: CASSLVNNEQFF. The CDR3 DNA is TGCGCCAGCAGCTTGGTAAACAATGAGCAGTTCTTC.

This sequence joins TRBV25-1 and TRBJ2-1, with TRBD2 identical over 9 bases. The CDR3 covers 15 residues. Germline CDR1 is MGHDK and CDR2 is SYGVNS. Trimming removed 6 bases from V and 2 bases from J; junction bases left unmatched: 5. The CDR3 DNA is TGTGCCAGCAGAGAAGCGGGAGGCCCCTACAATGAGCAGTTCTTC. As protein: CASREAGGPYNEQFF.

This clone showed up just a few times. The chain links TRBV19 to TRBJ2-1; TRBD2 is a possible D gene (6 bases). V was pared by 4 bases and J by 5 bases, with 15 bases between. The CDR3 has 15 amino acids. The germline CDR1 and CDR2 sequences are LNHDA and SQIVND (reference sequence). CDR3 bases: TGTGCCAGTAGTACACCGGGACTCCTCCACAATGAGCAGTTCTTC. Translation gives CASSTPGLLHNEQFF.

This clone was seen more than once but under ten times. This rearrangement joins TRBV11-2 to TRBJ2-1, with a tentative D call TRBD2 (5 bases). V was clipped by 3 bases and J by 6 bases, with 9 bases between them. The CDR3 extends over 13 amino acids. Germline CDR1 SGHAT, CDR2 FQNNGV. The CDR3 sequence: CASSFRGINEQFF. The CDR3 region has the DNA TGTGCCAGCAGCTTCCGGGGAATCAATGAGCAGTTCTTC.

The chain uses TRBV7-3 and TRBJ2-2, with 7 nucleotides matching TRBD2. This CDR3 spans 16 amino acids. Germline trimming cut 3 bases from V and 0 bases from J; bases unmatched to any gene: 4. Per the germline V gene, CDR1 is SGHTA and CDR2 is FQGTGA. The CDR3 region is CASSLVAGANTGELFF. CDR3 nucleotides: TGTGCCAGCAGCTTGGTCGCGGGAGCGAACACCGGGGAGCTGTTTTTT. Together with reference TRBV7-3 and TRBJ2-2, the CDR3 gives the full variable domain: GAGVSQTPSNKVTEKGKYVELRCDPISGHTALYWYRQSLGQGPEFLIYFQGTGAADDSGLPNDRFFAVRPEGSVSTLKIQRTERGDSAVYLCASSLVAGANTGELFFGEGSRLTVL.

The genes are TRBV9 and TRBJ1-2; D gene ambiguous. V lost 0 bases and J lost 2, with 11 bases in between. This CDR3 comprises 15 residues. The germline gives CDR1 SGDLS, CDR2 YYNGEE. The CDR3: CASSVGQDTNYGYTF. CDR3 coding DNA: TGTGCCAGCAGCGTAGGTCAGGATACAAACTATGGCTACACCTTC.

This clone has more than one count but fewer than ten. CDR3 residues: CASSLLAGYTEAFF. In nucleotides, the CDR3 is TGTGCCAGCAGCCTGCTTGCAGGCTACACTGAAGCTTTCTTT. The V and J genes are TRBV7-9 and TRBJ1-1; D remains unclear. The CDR3 is 14 residues long. Germline CDR1 SEHNR, CDR2 FQNEAQ (reference sequence). V was pared by 5 bases and J by 3 bases, with 13 bases between.

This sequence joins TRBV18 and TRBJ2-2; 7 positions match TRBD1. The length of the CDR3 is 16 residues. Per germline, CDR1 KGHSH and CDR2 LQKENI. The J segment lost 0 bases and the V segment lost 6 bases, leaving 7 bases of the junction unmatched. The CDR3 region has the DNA TGTGCCAGCTCCGAACGAGGGACAGCGAACACCGGGGAGCTGTTTTTT. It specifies CASSERGTANTGELFF.

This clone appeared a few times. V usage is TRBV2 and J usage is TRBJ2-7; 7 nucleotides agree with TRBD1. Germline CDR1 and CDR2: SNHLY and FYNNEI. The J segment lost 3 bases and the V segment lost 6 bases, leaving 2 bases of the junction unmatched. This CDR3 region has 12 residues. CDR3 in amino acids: CASRRDSYEQYF. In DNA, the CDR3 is TGTGCCAGCAGGAGGGACAGCTACGAGCAGTACTTC.

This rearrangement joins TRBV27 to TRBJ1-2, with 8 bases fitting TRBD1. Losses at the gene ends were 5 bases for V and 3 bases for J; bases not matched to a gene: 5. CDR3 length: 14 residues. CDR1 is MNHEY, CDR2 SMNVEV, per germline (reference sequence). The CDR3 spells CASSPSDRDYGYTF. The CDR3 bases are TGTGCCAGCAGTCCCTCGGACAGGGACTATGGCTACACCTTC.

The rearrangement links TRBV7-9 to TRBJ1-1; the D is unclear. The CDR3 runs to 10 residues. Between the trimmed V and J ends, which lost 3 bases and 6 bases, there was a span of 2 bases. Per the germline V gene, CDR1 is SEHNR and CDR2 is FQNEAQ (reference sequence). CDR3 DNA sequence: TGTGCCAGCAGCTTCGCTGAAGCTTTCTTT. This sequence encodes CASSFAEAFF.

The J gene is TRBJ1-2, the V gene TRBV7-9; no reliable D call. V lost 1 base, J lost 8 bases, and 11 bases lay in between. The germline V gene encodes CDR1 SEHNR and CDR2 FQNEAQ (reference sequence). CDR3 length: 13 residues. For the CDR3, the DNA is TGTGCCAGCAGCTTAGACAATGGAGGAGGCTACACCTTC. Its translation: CASSLDNGGGYTF.

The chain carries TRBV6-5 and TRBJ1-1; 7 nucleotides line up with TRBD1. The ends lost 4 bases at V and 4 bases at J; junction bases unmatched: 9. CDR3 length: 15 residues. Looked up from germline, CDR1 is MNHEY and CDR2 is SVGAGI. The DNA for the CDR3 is TGTGCCAGCAGTTTCAAGGGGGCTATAGGCACTGAAGCTTTCTTT. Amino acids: CASSFKGAIGTEAFF.

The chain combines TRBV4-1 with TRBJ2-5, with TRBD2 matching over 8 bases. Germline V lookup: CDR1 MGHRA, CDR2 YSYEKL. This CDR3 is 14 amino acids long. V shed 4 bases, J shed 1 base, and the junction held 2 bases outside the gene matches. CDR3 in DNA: TGCGCCAGCAGCCGAGGACTAGCCCAAGAGACCCAGTACTTC. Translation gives CASSRGLAQETQYF.

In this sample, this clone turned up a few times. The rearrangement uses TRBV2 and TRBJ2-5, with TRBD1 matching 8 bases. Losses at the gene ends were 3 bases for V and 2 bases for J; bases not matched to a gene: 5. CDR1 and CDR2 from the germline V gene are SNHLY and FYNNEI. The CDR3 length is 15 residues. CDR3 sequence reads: CASSDRGTGQETQYF. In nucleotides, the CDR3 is TGTGCCAGCAGTGACCGGGGGACAGGACAAGAGACCCAGTACTTC. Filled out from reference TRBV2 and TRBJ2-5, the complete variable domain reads EPEVTQTPSHQVTQMGQEVILRCVPISNHLYFYWYRQILGQKVEFLVSFYNNEISEKSEIFDDQFSVERPDGSNFTLKIRSTKLEDSAMYFCASSDRGTGQETQYFGPGTRLLVL.

The CDR3 loop reads CATSRGGLAVYEQYF. The CDR3 coding sequence is TGTGCCACCAGCAGAGGGGGACTAGCGGTCTACGAGCAGTACTTC. The V and J genes are TRBV15 and TRBJ2-7, with 11 bases identical to TRBD2. CDR1 is LNHNV, CDR2 YYDKDF, per germline (reference sequence). The CDR3 sequence is 15 residues long. J gave up 3 bases and V 1 base, and 2 bases lay outside the gene matches.

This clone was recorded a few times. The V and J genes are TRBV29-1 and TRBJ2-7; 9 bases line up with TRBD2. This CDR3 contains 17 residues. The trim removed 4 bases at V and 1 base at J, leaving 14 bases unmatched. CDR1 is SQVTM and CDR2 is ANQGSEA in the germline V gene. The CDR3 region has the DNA TGCAGCGTTGGAGGGGGACTAGCCGCAACGCCTTCCTACGAGCAGTACGTC. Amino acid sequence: CSVGGGLAATPSYEQYV.